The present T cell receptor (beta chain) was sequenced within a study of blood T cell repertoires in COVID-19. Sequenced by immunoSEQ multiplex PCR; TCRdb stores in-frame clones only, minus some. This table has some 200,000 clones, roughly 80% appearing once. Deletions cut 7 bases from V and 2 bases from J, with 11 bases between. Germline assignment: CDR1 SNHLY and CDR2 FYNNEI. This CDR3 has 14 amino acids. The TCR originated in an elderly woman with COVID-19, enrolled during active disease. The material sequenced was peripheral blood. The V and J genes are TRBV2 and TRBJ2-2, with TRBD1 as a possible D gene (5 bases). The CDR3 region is CASKSDTNTGELFF. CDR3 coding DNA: TGTGCCAGCAAATCGGACACCAACACCGGGGAGCTGTTTTTT.